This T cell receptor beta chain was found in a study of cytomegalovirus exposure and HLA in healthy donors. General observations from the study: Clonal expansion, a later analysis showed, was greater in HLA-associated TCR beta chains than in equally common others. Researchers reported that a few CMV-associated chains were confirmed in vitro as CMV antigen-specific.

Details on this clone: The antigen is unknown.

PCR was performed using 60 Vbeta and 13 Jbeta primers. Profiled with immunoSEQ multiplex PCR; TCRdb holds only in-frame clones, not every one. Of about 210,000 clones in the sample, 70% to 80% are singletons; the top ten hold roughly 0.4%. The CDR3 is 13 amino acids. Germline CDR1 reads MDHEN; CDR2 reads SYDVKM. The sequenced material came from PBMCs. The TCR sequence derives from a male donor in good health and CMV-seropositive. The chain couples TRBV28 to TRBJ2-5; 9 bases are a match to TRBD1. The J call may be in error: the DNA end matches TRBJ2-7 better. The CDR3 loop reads CASRQGGVREQYF. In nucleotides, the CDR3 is TGTGCCAGTCGACAGGGGGGGGTACGCGAGCAGTACTTC.